The rows below give T cell receptor beta chains drawn from one sample of a study of cytomegalovirus exposure and HLA in healthy donors. Clones were read by immunoSEQ multiplex PCR, and TCRdb kept only the in-frame ones, dropping some. This sample has about 270,000 clones, with roughly 70% found just once. The sample was PBMCs. The receptors here all came from a female donor in good health and CMV-seronegative. The CDR3 runs from the conserved cysteine through the conserved F or W. Fields, in order: J gene, D gene, V gene, clone size, CDR3 DNA, CDR3 protein. A D gene is named only where the DNA matches it firmly. Clone size is given for some rows only: seen once, a few or many times, or a class if the clone is expanded.

>TRBJ2-7|-|TRBV2|-
TGTGCCAGCAGGGAGGGGTCCTACGAGCAGTACTTC
CASREGSYEQYF
>TRBJ2-7|TRBD2|TRBV5-1|few
TGCGCCAGCAGCGAGGAGGGGCGGGAGGGACACTACGAGCAGTACTTC
CASSEEGREGHYEQYF
>TRBJ2-3|-|TRBV14|-
TGTGCCAGCAGCCTAAATACAGATACGCAGTATTTT
CASSLNTDTQYF
>TRBJ2-1|-|TRBV5-4|few
TGTGCCAGCAGCTTGGGGGCGACGTGGAATGAGCAGTTCTTC
CASSLGATWNEQFF
>TRBJ2-1|-|TRBV6-5|-
TGTGCCAGCAGTGCCCAAGGGTTAGGGGTGGGTGAGCAGTTCTTC
CASSAQGLGVGEQFF
>TRBJ1-5|-|TRBV15|-
TGTGCCACCAGCGGCTCTAATCAGCCCCAGCATTTT
CATSGSNQPQHF
>TRBJ1-6|-|TRBV6-6|-
TGTGCCAGCAGTTCCCCGGGGGGTTCGGAACCCCTCCACTTT
CASSSPGGSEPLHF
>TRBJ1-2|TRBD1|TRBV9|-
TGTGCCAGCAGCACAGGACAGGAGAGGGGGTATGGCTACACCTTC
CASSTGQERGYGYTF
>TRBJ1-5|-|TRBV5-5|-
TGTGCCAGCAGCTTGAGCAGGGGTGGCAATCAGCCCCAGCATTTT
CASSLSRGGNQPQHF
>TRBJ2-3|TRBD1|TRBV7-9|-
TGTGCCAGCAGCTTAGGAGGGGGCGGTGGCACAGATACGCAGTATTTT
CASSLGGGGGTDTQYF
>TRBJ1-1|-|TRBV7-6|-
TGTGCCAGCAGCAGCTACGCTCAACGGGGCACTGAAGCTTTCTTT
CASSSYAQRGTEAFF
>TRBJ2-2|TRBD2|TRBV5-1|-
TGCGCCAGCAGCTTATGGGGACTAGTTTCCACCGGGGAACTGTTTTTT
CASSLWGLVSTGELFF
>TRBJ2-1|-|TRBV6-1|-
TGTGCCAGCAGTGAAAGGGGGAGTCTGGTTGAGCAGTTCTTC
CASSERGSLVEQFF
>TRBJ2-2|-|TRBV7-9|once
TGTGCCAGCAGCTTAGGGGAGATCGCGAACACCGGGGAGCTGTTTTTT
CASSLGEIANTGELFF
>TRBJ2-7|TRBD2|TRBV7-8|-
TGTGCCAGCAGCTCCCGAGATAGCGGGTCCGAGCAGTACTTC
CASSSRDSGSEQYF
>TRBJ2-7|-|TRBV6-5|few
TGTGCCAGCAGTTACTCGAGGGTGGGGCAGGGGGAGCAGTACTTC
CASSYSRVGQGEQYF
>TRBJ2-7|TRBD2|TRBV9|-
TGTGCCAGCAGCGTAGGTGTGCTTCGGGGGGACGAGCAGTACTTC
CASSVGVLRGDEQYF
>TRBJ1-1|-|TRBV27|-
TGTGCCAGCAGTTTACGCAGTTACACTGAAGCTTTCTTT
CASSLRSYTEAFF
>TRBJ2-1|-|TRBV27|once
TGTGCCAGCAGTTTATCGGGGCTATACAATGAGCAGTTCTTC
CASSLSGLYNEQFF
>TRBJ2-6|TRBD1|TRBV28|-
TGTGCCAGCAGTTTATACGAGATCCGGGACAGGGGGCCTGGGGCCAACGTCCTGACTTTC
CASSLYEIRDRGPGANVLTF
>TRBJ1-1|TRBD1|TRBV25-1|-
TGTGCCAGCCGTCCTCCGGCGGGACAGGGGAACACTGAAGCTTTCTTT
CASRPPAGQGNTEAFF
>TRBJ2-3|TRBD2|TRBV5-6|-
TGTGCCAGCAGCGATCCGGGCGGGAGTGGAGGGAAAGATACGCAGTATTTT
CASSDPGGSGGKDTQYF
>TRBJ1-5|-|TRBV27|-
TGTGCCAGCAGTCGGGGGACTAGCAATCAGCCCCAGCATTTT
CASSRGTSNQPQHF
>TRBJ1-1|-|TRBV6-6|-
TGTGCCAGCAGCCAGACTCCAAACACTGAAGCTTTCTTT
CASSQTPNTEAFF
>TRBJ2-7|-|TRBV27|-
TGTGCCAGCAGTGTAGCAGCTAACCCCTACGAGCAGTACTTC
CASSVAANPYEQYF
>TRBJ2-7|TRBD1|TRBV10-1|-
TGCGCCAATACCACCTGGGACAGGACGACTTACGAGCAGTACTTC
CANTTWDRTTYEQYF
>TRBJ2-7|-|TRBV29-1|-
TGCAGCGCTGGGGGGTCCAGTAATTCCTACGAGCAGTACTTC
CSAGGSSNSYEQYF
>TRBJ2-7|-|TRBV5-4|-
TGTGCCAGCAGCTTGGGAGGCGGCTCAGGGGTCTCCTACGAGCAGTACTTC
CASSLGGGSGVSYEQYF
>TRBJ1-2|-|TRBV28|-
TGTGCCAGCAGTTTAGATGGCTTTCAGGACTATGGCTACACCTTC
CASSLDGFQDYGYTF
>TRBJ2-2|TRBD1|TRBV9|-
TGTGCCAGCAGCGGAAGGACAGGGTACACCGGGGAGCTGTTTTTT
CASSGRTGYTGELFF
>TRBJ1-5|-|TRBV15|-
TGTGCCACCAGCAGAGGACAGGGCAATCAGCCCCAGCATTTT
CATSRGQGNQPQHF
>TRBJ1-3|-|TRBV1|few
TGCACCAGCAGCCATGTTAAGGGGTCTGGAAACACCATATATTTT
CTSSHVKGSGNTIYF
>TRBJ1-2|TRBD1|TRBV18|-
TGTGCCAGTCGTACAGGGACAGGGCACTATGGCTACACCTTC
CASRTGTGHYGYTF
>TRBJ1-1|TRBD1|TRBV2|-
TGTGCCAGCAGATCGGGACAGACGAACACTGAAGCTTTCTTT
CASRSGQTNTEAFF
>TRBJ2-5|TRBD2|TRBV9|-
TGTGCCAGCAGCGGCGGACTAGCGGGAGATGAGACCCAGTACTTC
CASSGGLAGDETQYF